This T cell receptor beta chain was observed in a study of tumor-infiltrating lymphocytes in primary liver carcinoma. Whole-study results and caveats: CD4+ and CD8+ repertoires could not be compared in these unsorted bulk samples.

The researchers produced TCR beta cDNA from about 510 ng total RNA with a constant-region primer. For TCR beta, libraries were produced by three nested multiplex PCR rounds using slightly modified ARM-PCR. The two initial PCR rounds, about 9 cycles each, used TRBV1-TRBV30 forward and C-beta reverse primers. TCRdb recomputed calls from the multiplex PCR reads with MiXCR, one row per CDR3 protein. The table shows hundreds of thousands of distinct CDR3 sequences, with about 60% occurring only once. On this clonotype itself: Its antigen is not known. This likely comes from a read error, as the CDR3 has no conserved phenylalanine or tryptophan at its end. It is unclear where the CDR3 begins or ends on the DNA, so no DNA is shown, and the CDR3 is as TCRdb lists it.

CDR1 and CDR2 from the germline V gene are SGHAT and FQDESV (reference sequence). The CDR3 contains 11 residues when both ends are counted. Germline DNA was extracted too, while blood RNA derived from unsorted whole blood. The origin of this receptor is a man aged 35 to 55 with primary liver carcinoma and hepatitis B virus infection. The V call is TRBV11-1, the J call TRBJ1-1. Material: peripheral blood. The chain's CDR3 is CATIQERLSFS.